The 32 T cell receptor beta chains below come from one sample, sequenced in a study of memory CD4+ T cells and cytomegalovirus serostatus. Single viable CD3+CD4+CD8-CD45RO+ cells were sorted as the memory CD4+ T cells. TCRdb's table, derived via immunoSEQ multiplex PCR, lists solely in-frame clones and lacks some. Of under 80,000 clones detected, approximately 78% appear once; the ten largest clones hold roughly 0.88%. The sequencing sample was made of memory CD4+ T cells from blood. These receptor sequences come from an adult in good health and CMV-seronegative.

The V gene is TRBV11-3, the J gene TRBJ2-1; 7 bases align to TRBD2. The CDR3 is 15 amino acids. Germline V CDR1 and CDR2: SGHNT, YENEEA. V lost 0 bases, J lost 3 bases, and 2 bases stayed unmatched. The CDR3 loop reads CASSLERGSYNEQFF. The CDR3 DNA sequence: TGTGCCAGCAGCTTAGAGCGGGGGAGCTACAATGAGCAGTTCTTC.

The J gene is TRBJ1-2, the V gene TRBV2; TRBD1 might be the D (6 bases). This CDR3 is built from 14 residues. Germline CDR1 SNHLY, CDR2 FYNNEI. Deletions cut 8 bases from V and 1 base from J, with 14 bases between. In DNA, the CDR3 is TGTGCCAGCCTAGCGGACAGAAGTAACTATGGCTACACCTTC. Translation gives CASLADRSNYGYTF.

This clone occurred a few times. This rearrangement joins TRBV30 to TRBJ1-4; D ambiguous. This CDR3 comprises 15 residues. Trimming removed 0 bases from V and 4 bases from J, with 12 bases in between. The germline V gene has CDR1 GTSNPN and CDR2 SVGIG (reference sequence). This CDR3 reads CAWSVMGFDNEKLFF. CDR3 in DNA: TGTGCCTGGAGTGTGATGGGTTTCGATAATGAAAAACTGTTTTTT.

This chain connects TRBV6-6 to TRBJ1-1, with 9 bases identical to TRBD1. The CDR3 totals 16 residues. V dropped 5 bases and J dropped 6; count of bases not matched to a gene: 13. Germline V gene data show CDR1 as MNHNY and CDR2 as SVGAGI (reference sequence). The CDR3 DNA is TGTGCCAGCAGTCGAACAGAACAGGGGGCGGGGGCTGAAGCTTTCTTT. As protein: CASSRTEQGAGAEAFF.

The rearrangement joins TRBV7-9 to TRBJ1-1; D is undetermined. Trimming shortened V by 5 bases and J by 0 bases, and 7 bases separated the two germline ends. Germline CDR1 is SEHNR and CDR2 is FQNEAQ (reference sequence). This CDR3 comprises 13 residues. DNA of the CDR3: TGTGCCAGCAGCCCGAGGTTGAACACTGAAGCTTTCTTT. Amino acid sequence: CASSPRLNTEAFF.

The sample holds a few counts of this clone. The V and J genes are TRBV6-5 and TRBJ2-5; no definite D call. From germline, CDR1 is MNHEY and CDR2 SVGAGI. Trimming removed 5 bases from V and 1 base from J, with 14 bases in between. The CDR3 consists of 15 residues. The chain's CDR3 is CASSPSFWAQETQYF. CDR3 nucleotide sequence: TGTGCCAGCAGTCCGTCATTCTGGGCCCAAGAGACCCAGTACTTC.

As to this clone: A junction end diverges from the germline sequence, so it may reflect a read error. The chain recombines TRBV7-7 with TRBJ2-5; possible D gene TRBD2, 6 bases. The CDR3 consists of 12 residues. From germline, CDR1 is SSHAT and CDR2 FNYEAQ (reference sequence). The CDR3 bases are TGTGCCAGCAGCGATCCGACCGGGACTCCCCACTTC. This sequence encodes CASSDPTGTPHF.

The V call is TRBV6-6, the J call TRBJ2-7; D not certain. The CDR3 is 14 residues long. Germline CDR1 is MNHNY and CDR2 is SVGAGI (reference sequence). The V end was cut by 5 bases, the J end by 3 bases, with 14 bases between. The CDR3 coding sequence is TGTGCCAGCAGTCCGTCTAATACCGTCTACGAGCAGTACTTC. It yields the protein CASSPSNTVYEQYF.

The chain couples TRBV5-4 to TRBJ2-2; D is unclear. Trimming took off 6 bases at V and 2 bases at J, with 14 bases between the two ends. The CDR3 consists of 15 residues. Looked up from germline, CDR1 is SGHNT and CDR2 is YYREEE (reference sequence). CDR3 nucleotides: TGTGCCAGCACCCCCGGCCCTATTAACACCGGGGAGCTGTTTTTT. It is translated as CASTPGPINTGELFF.

V usage is TRBV7-2 and J usage is TRBJ2-1; 12 bases match TRBD2. This CDR3 has 17 amino acids. The V segment lost 6 bases and the J segment 7 bases; nucleotides outside the gene matches: 13. The V gene's germline CDR1 is SGHTA and CDR2 FQGNSA. The CDR3 loop is CASRENLLAGGPNEQFF. The CDR3 DNA is TGTGCCAGCAGAGAAAACCTACTAGCGGGAGGACCGAATGAGCAGTTCTTC.

This chain uses TRBV5-6 with TRBJ1-6; D unresolved. The V gene lost 0 bases and the J gene lost 9 bases, with 13 bases spanning the gap. In germline, CDR1 is SGHDT, CDR2 YYEEEE. The CDR3 contains 15 residues. CDR3: CASSLDLTSGSPLHF. CDR3 bases: TGTGCCAGCAGCTTGGACCTGACCTCGGGTTCACCCCTCCACTTT.

The genes are TRBV5-1 and TRBJ2-3, with TRBD2 matching over 9 bases. The CDR3 length is 18 residues. V lost 2 bases to trimming and J lost 0 bases; unmatched junction nucleotides: 10. The germline CDR1 and CDR2 sequences are SGHRS and YFSETQ. The DNA for the CDR3 is TGCGCCAGCAGCTTAGGAGGACTAGCGAGGTTAAGCACAGATACGCAGTATTTT. As protein: CASSLGGLARLSTDTQYF.

The V call is TRBV4-1, the J call TRBJ1-2, with D possibly TRBD1 on 5 matching bases. V was trimmed by 1 base and J by 7 bases, leaving 16 bases between them. CDR1 and CDR2 from the germline V gene are MGHRA and YSYEKL. This CDR3 comprises 15 residues. CDR3 amino acids: CASSQVGGGRGGYTF. Written as DNA, the CDR3 is TGCGCCAGCAGCCAAGTTGGGGGGGGACGAGGTGGCTACACCTTC.

This clone was seen just once. This rearrangement joins TRBV6-1 to TRBJ1-1; TRBD1 agrees at 11 bases. CDR1 is MNHNS and CDR2 is SASEGT in the germline V gene. The CDR3 has 14 residues. V trimming: 2 bases; J trimming: 11 bases; junction bases outside the gene matches: 7. The CDR3 region is CASSERGQGVGAFF. The CDR3 region has the DNA TGTGCCAGCAGTGAAAGGGGACAGGGGGTCGGGGCTTTCTTT.

The rearrangement joins TRBV6-5 to TRBJ1-4; D gene unclear. Trimming shortened V by 6 bases and J by 7 bases, and 18 bases separated the two germline ends. Germline V CDR1 and CDR2: MNHEY, SVGAGI. The CDR3 runs 15 residues. The CDR3 nucleotides read TGTGCCAGCAGCCGCGCGACCGGGCGGACTGAAAAACTGTTTTTT. Protein product: CASSRATGRTEKLFF.

V gene TRBV2 combines with J gene TRBJ1-5, with D tentatively TRBD1 (5 bases). Germline lookup yields CDR1 SNHLY and CDR2 FYNNEI. CDR3 length: 13 residues. V was clipped by 8 bases and J by 11 bases, with 19 bases between them. CDR3: CASRGDVGKAQHF. The CDR3 DNA reads as TGTGCCAGCCGGGGGGACGTAGGTAAAGCCCAGCATTTT.

The gene calls are TRBV7-7 and TRBJ2-2; TRBD2 aligns across 8 bases. After removal of 6 bases from V and 4 bases from J, the junction contained 7 bases not matched to a gene. Germline V gene sequence: CDR1 SSHAT, CDR2 FNYEAQ (reference sequence). CDR3 length equals 15 residues. This chain's CDR3 is CASRSGRGGTGELFF. CDR3 nucleotide sequence: TGTGCCAGCAGATCCGGGAGGGGGGGCACCGGGGAGCTGTTTTTT.

The chain couples TRBV2 to TRBJ2-5; D is unclear. CDR1 SNHLY and CDR2 FYNNEI come from the germline V gene. The CDR3 is made up of 16 amino acids. V dropped 3 bases and J dropped 5 bases, with 19 bases sitting between them. The chain's CDR3 is CASSDGRTGTGETQYF. The CDR3 bases are TGTGCCAGCAGTGATGGACGTACTGGTACCGGCGAGACCCAGTACTTC.

This clone was observed a handful of times. The V and J genes are TRBV12-5 and TRBJ2-7; unclear D gene. The germline V and J ends were trimmed by 5 bases and 3 bases, with 11 bases remaining between them. There are 13 residues in the CDR3. Germline-derived CDR1 and CDR2 are LGHNT and FRNRAP. The CDR3 region has the DNA TGTGCTAGTGGTATCGGACGGATCTACGAGCAGTACTTC. Translated, it gives CASGIGRIYEQYF.

This clone was seen only once. The CDR3 is CASRKGTGGYSNQPQHF. CDR3 bases: TGTGCCAGCAGGAAGGGGACAGGGGGGTATAGCAATCAGCCCCAGCATTTT. V usage is TRBV28 and J usage is TRBJ1-5, with 11 bases lining up with TRBD1. Germline V gene sequence: CDR1 MDHEN, CDR2 SYDVKM. The CDR3 is 17 residues long. V lost 6 bases and J lost 0; bases outside the gene matches: 7.

V usage is TRBV19 and J usage is TRBJ2-7; tentative D call: TRBD1 (6 bases). CDR1 and CDR2 (germline): LNHDA, SQIVND (reference sequence). This CDR3 has 13 residues. V lost 1 base and J lost 5, with 9 bases in between. The CDR3 DNA reads as TGTGCCAGTAGTATAGGACAGGTAAACGAGCAGTACTTC. Translation: CASSIGQVNEQYF.

Here the CDR3 DNA reads TGCGCCAGCAGCTCGGACAGGGGTTTGGTCTACGAGCAGTACTTC. Encoded protein: CASSSDRGLVYEQYF. The chain joins TRBV5-1 to TRBJ2-7; TRBD1 aligns across 9 bases. This CDR3 region has 15 residues. Germline V CDR1 and CDR2: SGHRS, YFSETQ. The V segment lost 3 bases and the J segment 3 bases; nucleotides outside the gene matches: 7.

In this sample, this clone turned up once. The chain joins TRBV7-3 to TRBJ2-1, with 7 bases lining up with TRBD1. The trim removed 5 bases at V and 6 bases at J, leaving 7 bases unmatched. This CDR3 spans 14 amino acids. Germline CDR1 reads SGHTA; CDR2 reads FQGTGA. CDR3 DNA: TGTGCCAGCAGCATGGGGACAGCCCCCAATGAGCAGTTCTTC. It codes for CASSMGTAPNEQFF.

This clone was seen more than once but under ten times. Germline is not matched at one junction end, which may reflect a read error. V is TRBV18 and J is TRBJ1-1; D uncertain. Looked up from germline, CDR1 is KGHSH and CDR2 is LQKENI. The CDR3 spans 11 residues. The CDR3 coding sequence is TGTGCCAGCTCACTGAACAGTGAAGCTTTCTTT. The encoded protein is CASSLNSEAFF.

The genes are TRBV11-2 and TRBJ1-5, with D perhaps TRBD1 (6 bases). Trimming cost V 3 bases and J 5 bases, with 8 bases left between them. Germline CDR1 SGHAT, CDR2 FQNNGV. The CDR3 has 13 residues. CDR3 coding DNA: TGTGCCAGCAGCTTGGACAGAGATCAGCCCCAGCATTTT. This translates into CASSLDRDQPQHF.

This chain uses TRBV5-6 with TRBJ2-2; D is unclear. Trimming shortened V by 4 bases and J by 6 bases, and 10 bases separated the two germline ends. CDR1 is SGHDT, CDR2 YYEEEE, per germline. The CDR3 covers 13 residues. The CDR3 nucleotides are TGTGCCAGCAGCGAAATTGTCGCCGGGGAGCTGTTTTTT. This translates into CASSEIVAGELFF.

This clone was recorded once. V and J are TRBV29-1 and TRBJ1-2, with 9 bases fitting TRBD1. J was trimmed by 6 bases and V by 7 bases; bases with no gene match: 3. This CDR3 spans 11 amino acids. CDR1 and CDR2 from the germline V gene are SQVTM and ANQGSEA. In DNA, the CDR3 is TGCAGCGGGGGACAGGGCGATGGCTACACCTTC. Translation gives CSGGQGDGYTF.

The chain employs TRBV5-1 and TRBJ2-3; D is uncertain. The germline CDR1 and CDR2 sequences are SGHRS and YFSETQ. This CDR3 is 12 amino acids long. V was pared by 7 bases and J by 2 bases, with 8 bases between. The DNA of the CDR3 is TGCGCCAGCGGGGTCTCCACAGATACGCAGTATTTT. Translating it yields CASGVSTDTQYF.

The rearrangement joins TRBV28 to TRBJ1-2; 8 bases match TRBD1. V shed 4 bases and J 8 bases; nucleotides not matched to a gene: 6. Germline values: CDR1 MDHEN, CDR2 SYDVKM. The CDR3 sequence is 13 residues long. The CDR3 DNA is TGTGCCAGCAGTTCAACAGGGGGTGGAGGCTACACCTTC. It yields the protein CASSSTGGGGYTF.

This chain joins TRBV10-3 and TRBJ2-3; TRBD2 might be the D (6 bases). The CDR3 consists of 13 residues. V lost 7 bases and J 4 bases, leaving 12 bases between the germline ends. The germline gives CDR1 ENHRY, CDR2 SYGVKD. CDR3 in amino acids: CAIKAPGADTQYF. In nucleotides, the CDR3 is TGTGCCATCAAAGCACCGGGGGCAGATACGCAGTATTTT.

The chain uses TRBV7-9 and TRBJ1-2; D may be TRBD1 (6 bases). Germline CDR1 reads SEHNR; CDR2 reads FQNEAQ (reference sequence). This CDR3 has 14 amino acids. V was trimmed by 5 bases and J by 3 bases, leaving 13 bases between them. The CDR3 sequence: CASSPGDTDYGYTF. As DNA, the CDR3 is TGTGCCAGCAGCCCGGGGGACACAGACTATGGCTACACCTTC.

This chain links TRBV5-1 with TRBJ2-3; 7 bases agree with TRBD1. Trimming at V came to 3 bases and at J to 3 bases, leaving 4 bases not matched to a gene. The CDR3 consists of 14 residues. Germline CDR1 SGHRS, CDR2 YFSETQ. Here the CDR3 DNA reads TGCGCCAGCAGCTCCAACAGGGGAACAGATACGCAGTATTTT. It is translated as CASSSNRGTDTQYF. The variable domain in full, with the rest retrieved from reference TRBV5-1 and TRBJ2-3, is KAGVTQTPRYLIKTRGQQVTLSCSPISGHRSVSWYQQTPGQGLQFLFEYFSETQRNKGNFPGRFSGRQFSNSRSEMNVSTLELGDSALYLCASSSNRGTDTQYFGPGTRLTVL.